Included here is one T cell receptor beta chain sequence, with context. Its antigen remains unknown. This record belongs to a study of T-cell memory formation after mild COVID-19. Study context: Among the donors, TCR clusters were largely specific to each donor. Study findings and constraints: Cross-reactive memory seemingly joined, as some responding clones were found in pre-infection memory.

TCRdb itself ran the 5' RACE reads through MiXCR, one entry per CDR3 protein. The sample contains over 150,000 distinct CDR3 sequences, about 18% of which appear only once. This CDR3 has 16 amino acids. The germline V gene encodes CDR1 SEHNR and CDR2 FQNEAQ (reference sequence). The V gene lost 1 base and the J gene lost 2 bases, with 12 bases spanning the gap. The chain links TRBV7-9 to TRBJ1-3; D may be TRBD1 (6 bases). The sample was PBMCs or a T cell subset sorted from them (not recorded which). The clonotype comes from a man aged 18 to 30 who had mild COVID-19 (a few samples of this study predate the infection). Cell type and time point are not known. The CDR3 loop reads CASSLVMGAPGNTIYF. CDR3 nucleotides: TGTGCCAGCAGCTTAGTAATGGGGGCGCCTGGAAACACCATATATTTT.